The T cell receptor (beta chain) under discussion was sequenced for a study of T cells in localized non-small cell lung cancer. General observations from the study: Higher blood T cell density tracked longer overall survival. T cell clonality was highest in uninvolved adjacent lung, above tumor.

Here immunoSEQ multiplex PCR was the method, and the copy in TCRdb shows in-frame clones only, minus some. The sample has around 26,000 clones, approximately 91% seen once; the top ten hold more than 13%. Points on this clone: Its antigen is currently unknown. One end of the junction is discordant with germline, which a read error may explain.

This CDR3 is built from 14 residues. Germline values: CDR1 SEHNR, CDR2 FQNEAQ (reference sequence). The chain combines TRBV7-9 with TRBJ1-3; a weak D match, TRBD1 (6 bases). The clonotype comes from a female donor at least 60 years old with stage II squamous cell lung carcinoma. Sequences were derived from peripheral blood, sampled before any cancer treatment. DNA of the CDR3: TGTGCCAGCAGTTTAGGGGGTACTGGAAACACCATATATTTT. Translation: CASSLGGTGNTIYF. The full variable domain, completed using reference TRBV7-9 and TRBJ1-3, is DTGVSQNPRHKITKRGQNVTFRCDPISEHNRLYWYRQTLGQGPEFLTYFQNEAQLEKSRLLSDRFSAERPKGSFSTLEIQRTEQGDSAMYLCASSLGGTGNTIYFGEGSWLTVV.